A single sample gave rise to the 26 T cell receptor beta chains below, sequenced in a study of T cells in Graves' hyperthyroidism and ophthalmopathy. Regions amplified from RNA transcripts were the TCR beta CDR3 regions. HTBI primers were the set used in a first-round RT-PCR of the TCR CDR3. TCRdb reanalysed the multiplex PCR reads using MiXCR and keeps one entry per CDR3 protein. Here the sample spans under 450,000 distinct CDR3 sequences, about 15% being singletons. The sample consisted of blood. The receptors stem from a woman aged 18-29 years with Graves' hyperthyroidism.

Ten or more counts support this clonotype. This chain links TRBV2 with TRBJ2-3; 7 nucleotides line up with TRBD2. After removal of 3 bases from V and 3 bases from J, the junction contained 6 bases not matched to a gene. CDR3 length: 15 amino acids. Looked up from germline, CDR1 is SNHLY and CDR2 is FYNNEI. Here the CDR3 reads CASSDSGTGTDTQYF. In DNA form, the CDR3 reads TGTGCCAGCAGTGACAGCGGGACGGGAACAGATACGCAGTATTTT.

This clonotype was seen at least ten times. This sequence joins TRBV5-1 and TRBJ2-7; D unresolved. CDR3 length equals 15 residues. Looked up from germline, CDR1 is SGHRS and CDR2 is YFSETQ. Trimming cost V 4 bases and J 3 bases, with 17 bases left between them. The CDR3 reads CASSLGGVPNYEQYF. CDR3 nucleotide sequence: TGCGCCAGCAGCCTGGGTGGGGTCCCCAACTACGAGCAGTACTTC. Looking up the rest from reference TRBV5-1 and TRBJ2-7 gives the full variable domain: KAGVTQTPRYLIKTRGQQVTLSCSPISGHRSVSWYQQTPGQGLQFLFEYFSETQRNKGNFPGRFSGRQFSNSRSEMNVSTLELGDSALYLCASSLGGVPNYEQYFGPGTRLTVT.

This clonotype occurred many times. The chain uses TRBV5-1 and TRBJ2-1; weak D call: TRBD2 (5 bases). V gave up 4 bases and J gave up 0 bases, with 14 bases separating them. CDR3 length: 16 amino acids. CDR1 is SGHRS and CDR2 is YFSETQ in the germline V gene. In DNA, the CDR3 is TGCGCCAGCAGCCCCGAAGCGGTTAGCTCCTACAATGAGCAGTTCTTC. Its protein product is CASSPEAVSSYNEQFF.

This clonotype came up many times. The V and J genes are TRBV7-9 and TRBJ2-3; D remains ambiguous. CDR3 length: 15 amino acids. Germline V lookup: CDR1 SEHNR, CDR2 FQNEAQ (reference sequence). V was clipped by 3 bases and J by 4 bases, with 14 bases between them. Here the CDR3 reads CASSFDLAPPDTQYF. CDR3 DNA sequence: TGTGCCAGCAGCTTCGATCTCGCGCCCCCAGATACGCAGTATTTT. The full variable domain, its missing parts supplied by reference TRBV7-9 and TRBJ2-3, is DTGVSQNPRHKITKRGQNVTFRCDPISEHNRLYWYRQTLGQGPEFLTYFQNEAQLEKSRLLSDRFSAERPKGSFSTLEIQRTEQGDSAMYLCASSFDLAPPDTQYFGPGTRLTVL.

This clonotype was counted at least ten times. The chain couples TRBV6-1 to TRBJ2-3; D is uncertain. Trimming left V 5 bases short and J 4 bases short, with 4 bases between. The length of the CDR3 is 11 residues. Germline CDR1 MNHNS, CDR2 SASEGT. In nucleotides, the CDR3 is TGTGCCAGCAGTTATGCAGATACGCAGTATTTT. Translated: CASSYADTQYF.

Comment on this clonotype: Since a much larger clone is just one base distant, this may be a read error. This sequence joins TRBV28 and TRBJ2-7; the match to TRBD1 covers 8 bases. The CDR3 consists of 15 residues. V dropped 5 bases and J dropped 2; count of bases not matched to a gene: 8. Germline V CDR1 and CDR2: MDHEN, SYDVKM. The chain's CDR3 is CASSPAGQEPYEQYF. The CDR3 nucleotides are TGTGCCAGCAGTCCGGCGGGACAGGAACCCTACGAGCAGTACTTC.

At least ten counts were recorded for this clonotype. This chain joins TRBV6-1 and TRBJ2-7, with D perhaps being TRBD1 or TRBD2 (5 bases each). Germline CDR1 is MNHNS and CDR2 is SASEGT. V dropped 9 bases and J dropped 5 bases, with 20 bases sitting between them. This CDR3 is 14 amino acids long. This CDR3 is CASSTSGTTHEQYF. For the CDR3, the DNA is TGTGCCAGTAGTACCTCCGGGACGACCCACGAGCAGTACTTC.

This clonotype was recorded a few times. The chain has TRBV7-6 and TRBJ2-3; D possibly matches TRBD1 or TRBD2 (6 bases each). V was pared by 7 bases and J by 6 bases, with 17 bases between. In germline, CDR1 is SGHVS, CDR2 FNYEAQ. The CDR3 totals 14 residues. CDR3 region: CASTVGGLGDTQYF. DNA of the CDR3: TGTGCCAGCACCGTTGGGGGGCTCGGGGATACGCAGTATTTT.

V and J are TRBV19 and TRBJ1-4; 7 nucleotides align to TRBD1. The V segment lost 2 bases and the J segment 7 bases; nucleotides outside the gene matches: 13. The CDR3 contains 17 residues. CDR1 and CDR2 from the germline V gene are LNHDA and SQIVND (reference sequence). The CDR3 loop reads CASSIHRDSPEGEKLFF. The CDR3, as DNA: TGTGCCAGTAGTATACATCGGGACAGCCCAGAAGGTGAAAAACTGTTTTTT.

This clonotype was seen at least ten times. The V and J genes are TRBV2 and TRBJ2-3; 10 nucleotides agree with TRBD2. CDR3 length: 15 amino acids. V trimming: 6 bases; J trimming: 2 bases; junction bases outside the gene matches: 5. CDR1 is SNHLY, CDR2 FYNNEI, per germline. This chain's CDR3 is CASRKTSGYTDTQYF. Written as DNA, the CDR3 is TGTGCCAGCAGGAAGACTAGCGGGTACACAGATACGCAGTATTTT.

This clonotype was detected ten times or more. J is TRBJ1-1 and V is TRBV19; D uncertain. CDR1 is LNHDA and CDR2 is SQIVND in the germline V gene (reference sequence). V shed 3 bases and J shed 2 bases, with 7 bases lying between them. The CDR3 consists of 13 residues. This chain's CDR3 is CASSISFNTEAFF. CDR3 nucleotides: TGTGCCAGTAGTATTTCTTTCAACACTGAAGCTTTCTTT.

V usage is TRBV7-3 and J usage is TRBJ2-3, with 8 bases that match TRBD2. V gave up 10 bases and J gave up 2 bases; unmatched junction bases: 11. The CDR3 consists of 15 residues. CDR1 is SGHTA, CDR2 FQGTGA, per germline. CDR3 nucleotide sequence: TGTGCCACCTGCTTTAGCGGGGCGGCCACAGATACGCAGTATTTT. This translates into CATCFSGAATDTQYF.

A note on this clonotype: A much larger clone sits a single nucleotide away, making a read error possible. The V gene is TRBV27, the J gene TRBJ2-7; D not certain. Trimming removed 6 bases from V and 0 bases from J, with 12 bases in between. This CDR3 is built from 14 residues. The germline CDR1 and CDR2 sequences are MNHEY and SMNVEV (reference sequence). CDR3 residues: CASRSTNSSYEQYF. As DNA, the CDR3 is TGTGCCAGCAGATCGACAAACAGCTCCTACGAGCAGTACTTC.

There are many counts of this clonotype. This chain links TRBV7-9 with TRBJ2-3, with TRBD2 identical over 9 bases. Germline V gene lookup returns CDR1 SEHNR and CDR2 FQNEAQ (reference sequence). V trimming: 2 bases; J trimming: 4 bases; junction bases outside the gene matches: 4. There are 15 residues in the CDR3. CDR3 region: CASSLSGGPPDTQYF. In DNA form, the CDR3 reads TGTGCCAGCAGCTTAAGCGGGGGGCCGCCAGATACGCAGTATTTT.

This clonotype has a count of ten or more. The DNA for the CDR3 is TGTGCTAGTGGTTTGGCACTTCCCACAGGGGATGGCTACACCTTC. As protein: CASGLALPTGDGYTF. The chain joins TRBV12-5 to TRBJ1-2; TRBD1 agrees at 7 bases. Germline loops: CDR1 LGHNT, CDR2 FRNRAP. The CDR3 totals 15 residues. Trimming at V came to 1 base and at J to 6 bases, leaving 8 bases not matched to a gene.

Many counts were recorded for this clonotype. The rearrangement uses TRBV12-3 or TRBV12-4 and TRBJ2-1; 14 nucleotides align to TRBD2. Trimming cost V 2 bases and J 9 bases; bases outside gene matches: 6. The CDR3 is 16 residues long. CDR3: CASSLPGTSGRGEQFF. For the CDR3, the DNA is TGTGCCAGCAGTTTACCCGGGACTAGCGGGAGAGGTGAGCAGTTCTTC.

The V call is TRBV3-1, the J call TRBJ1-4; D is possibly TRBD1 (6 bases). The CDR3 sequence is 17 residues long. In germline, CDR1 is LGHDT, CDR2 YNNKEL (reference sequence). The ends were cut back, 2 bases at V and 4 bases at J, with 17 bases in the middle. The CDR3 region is CASSQPRIGGFNEKLFF. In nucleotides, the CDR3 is TGTGCCAGCAGCCAACCCAGGATAGGGGGTTTTAATGAAAAACTGTTTTTT. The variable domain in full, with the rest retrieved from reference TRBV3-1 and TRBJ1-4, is DTAVSQTPKYLVTQMGNDKSIKCEQNLGHDTMYWYKQDSKKFLKIMFSYNNKELIINETVPNRFSPKSPDKAHLNLHINSLELGDSAVYFCASSQPRIGGFNEKLFFGSGTQLSVL.

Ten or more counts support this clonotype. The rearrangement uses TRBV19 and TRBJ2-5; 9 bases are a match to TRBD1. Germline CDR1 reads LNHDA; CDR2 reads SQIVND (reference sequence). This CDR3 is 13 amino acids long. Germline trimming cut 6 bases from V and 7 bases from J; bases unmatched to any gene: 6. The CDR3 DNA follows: TGTGCCAGTAGCAGACAGGGGGAAGCGACCCAGTACTTC. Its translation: CASSRQGEATQYF.

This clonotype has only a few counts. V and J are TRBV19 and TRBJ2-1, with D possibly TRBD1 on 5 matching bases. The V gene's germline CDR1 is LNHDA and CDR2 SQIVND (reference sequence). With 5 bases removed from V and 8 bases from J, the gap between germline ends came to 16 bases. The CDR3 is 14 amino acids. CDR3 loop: CASSATVKGDEQFF. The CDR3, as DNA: TGTGCCAGTAGTGCGACCGTAAAAGGGGATGAGCAGTTCTTC.

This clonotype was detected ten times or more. The DNA for the CDR3 is TGTGCCAGCAGCTCCGGGACAACGCATAATTCACCCCTCCACTTT. It specifies CASSSGTTHNSPLHF. This sequence joins TRBV7-8 and TRBJ1-6; tentative D call: TRBD1 (6 bases). V was trimmed by 4 bases and J by 5 bases, leaving 12 bases between them. The CDR3 is 15 amino acids. Germline V gene sequence: CDR1 SGHVS, CDR2 FQNEAQ.

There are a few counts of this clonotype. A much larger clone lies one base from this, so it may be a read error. This chain's CDR3 is CASSEGASGSNEQFF. The CDR3 nucleotides are TGTGCCAGCAGTGAAGGGGCTAGCGGAAGCAATGAGCAGTTCTTC. V and J are TRBV2 and TRBJ2-1; 7 bases are shared with TRBD2. The ends lost 1 base at V and 6 bases at J; junction bases unmatched: 6. This CDR3 is 15 amino acids long. Germline V gene lookup returns CDR1 SNHLY and CDR2 FYNNEI.

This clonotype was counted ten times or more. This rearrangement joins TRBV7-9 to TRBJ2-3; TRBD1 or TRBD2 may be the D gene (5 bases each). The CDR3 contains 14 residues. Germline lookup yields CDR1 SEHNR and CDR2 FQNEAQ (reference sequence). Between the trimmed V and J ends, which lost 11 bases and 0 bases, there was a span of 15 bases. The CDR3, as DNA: TGTGCCTTCATTTACGGGGCTAGCACAGATACGCAGTATTTT. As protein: CAFIYGASTDTQYF.

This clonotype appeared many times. The CDR3 protein is CASSLGVNTGELFF. In DNA, the CDR3 is TGTGCCAGCAGTTTAGGGGTAAACACCGGGGAGCTGTTTTTT. The chain couples TRBV12-3 or TRBV12-4 to TRBJ2-2; D remains unclear. Trimming removed 1 base from V and 2 bases from J, with 5 bases in between. There are 14 residues in the CDR3.

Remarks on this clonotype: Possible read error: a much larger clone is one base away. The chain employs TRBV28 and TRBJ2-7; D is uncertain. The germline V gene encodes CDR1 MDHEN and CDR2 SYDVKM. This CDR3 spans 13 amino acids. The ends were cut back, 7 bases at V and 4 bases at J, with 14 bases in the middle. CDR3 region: CASTPPSPYEQYF. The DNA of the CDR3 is TGTGCCAGCACCCCTCCATCCCCTTACGAGCAGTACTTC.

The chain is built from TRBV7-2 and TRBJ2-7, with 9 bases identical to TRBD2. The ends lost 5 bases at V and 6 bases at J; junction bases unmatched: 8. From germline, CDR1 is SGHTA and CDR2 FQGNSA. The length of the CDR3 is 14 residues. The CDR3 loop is CASSPGLAPSEQYF. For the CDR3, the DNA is TGTGCCAGCAGCCCGGGACTAGCCCCATCCGAGCAGTACTTC.

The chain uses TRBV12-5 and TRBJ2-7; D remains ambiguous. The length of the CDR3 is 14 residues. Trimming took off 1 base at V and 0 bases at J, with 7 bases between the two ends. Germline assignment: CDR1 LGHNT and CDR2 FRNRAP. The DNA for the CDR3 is TGTGCTAGTGGTTTGGGGTGGACCTCCTACGAGCAGTACTTC. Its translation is CASGLGWTSYEQYF.